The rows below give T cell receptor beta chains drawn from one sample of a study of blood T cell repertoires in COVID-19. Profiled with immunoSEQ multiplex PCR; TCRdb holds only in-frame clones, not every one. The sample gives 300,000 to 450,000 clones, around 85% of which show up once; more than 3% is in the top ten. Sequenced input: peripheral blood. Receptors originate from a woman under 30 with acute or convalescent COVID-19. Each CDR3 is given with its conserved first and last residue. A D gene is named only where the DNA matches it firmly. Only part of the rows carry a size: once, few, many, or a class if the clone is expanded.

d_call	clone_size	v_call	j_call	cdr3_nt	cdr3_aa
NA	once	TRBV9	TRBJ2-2	TGTGCCAGCAGCGTTGGTAGCGCAGACACCGGGGAGCTGTTTTTT	CASSVGSADTGELFF
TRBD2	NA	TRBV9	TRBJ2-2	TGTGCCAGCAGCGTGGGACTAGCGGGGGGCGGGGAGCTGTTTTTT	CASSVGLAGGGELFF
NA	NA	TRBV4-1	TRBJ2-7	TGCGCCAGCAGCCAAGACTCAGGGACCTACGAGCAGTACTTC	CASSQDSGTYEQYF
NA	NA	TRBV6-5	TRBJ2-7	TGTGCCAGCACTGGAAACCTTCTAGCCGAGCAGTACTTC	CASTGNLLAEQYF
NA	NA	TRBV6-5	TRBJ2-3	TGTGCCAGCAGGAGGAAGTCCCCCGCAGATACGCAGTATTTT	CASRRKSPADTQYF
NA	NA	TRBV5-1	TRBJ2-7	TGCGCCAGCAGCGTCTCTCCACAGACCTACGAGCAGTACTTC	CASSVSPQTYEQYF
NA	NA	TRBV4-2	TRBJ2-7	TGTGCCAGCAGCCAAGAGTCCGGCTACGAGCAGTACTTC	CASSQESGYEQYF
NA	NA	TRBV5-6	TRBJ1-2	TGTGCCAGCAGCTTGCGACAGGGCTACACCTTC	CASSLRQGYTF
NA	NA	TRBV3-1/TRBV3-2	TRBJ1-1	TGTGCCAGCAGCCCTACAGGTTCGAACACTGAAGCTTTCTTT	CASSPTGSNTEAFF
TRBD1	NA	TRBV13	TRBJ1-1	TGTGCCAGCAGCTCCTACAGGGGCGACAACACTGAAGCTTTCTTT	CASSSYRGDNTEAFF
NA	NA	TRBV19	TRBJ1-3	TGTGCCAGTAGTATCGCCGACAGAAACACCATATATTTT	CASSIADRNTIYF
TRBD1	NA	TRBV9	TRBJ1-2	TGTGCCAGCAGCCCCGAGACAGGGACAAGGGATGGCTACACCTTC	CASSPETGTRDGYTF
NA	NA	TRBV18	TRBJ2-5	TGTGCCAGCTCACCACTAGCGGACGAACAAGAGACCCAGTACTTC	CASSPLADEQETQYF
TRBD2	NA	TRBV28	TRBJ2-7	TGTGCCAGCACCACGCGGGGGTTATGGGAGCAGTACTTC	CASTTRGLWEQYF
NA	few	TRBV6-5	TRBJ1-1	TGTGCCAGCAGTTACAACAGGTTCACTGAAGCTTTCTTT	CASSYNRFTEAFF
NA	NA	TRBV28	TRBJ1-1	TGTGCCAGCCAGAGGCCTGGGTACACTGAAGCTTTCTTT	CASQRPGYTEAFF
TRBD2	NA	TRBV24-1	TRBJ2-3	TGTGCCACCAGTACCCCTAGCGGGGGTAGCACAGATACGCAGTATTTT	CATSTPSGGSTDTQYF
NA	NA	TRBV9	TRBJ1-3	TGTGCCAGCAGCGTAGCTTGGGGGCCTGGAAACACCATATATTTT	CASSVAWGPGNTIYF
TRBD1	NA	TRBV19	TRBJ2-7	TGTGCCAGTAGTAAGGGGGCTGCCTACGAGCAGTACTTC	CASSKGAAYEQYF
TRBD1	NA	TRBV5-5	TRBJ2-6	TGTGCCAGCAGCTTATGGACAGGGCCGAACTCTGGGGCCAACGTCCTGACTTTC	CASSLWTGPNSGANVLTF
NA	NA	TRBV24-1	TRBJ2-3	TGTGCCACCAGTGCCACATCGGCCGGGCGACGGGACACAGATACGCAGTATTTT	CATSATSAGRRDTDTQYF
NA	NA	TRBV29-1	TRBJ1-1	TGCAGCGTAACCCTCGGACTGGCGAACCTGAACACTGAAGCTTTCTTT	CSVTLGLANLNTEAFF
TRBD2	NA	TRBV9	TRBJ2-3	TGTGCCAGCAGCCCCCGGGGGGGCCACAGCACAGATACGCAGTATTTT	CASSPRGGHSTDTQYF
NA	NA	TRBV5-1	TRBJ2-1	TGCGCCAGCAGCTCGAGCGAACAGGGAAATGAGCAGTTCTTC	CASSSSEQGNEQFF
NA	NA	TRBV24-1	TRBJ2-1	TGTGCCACCAGTGGTTCAACCTACAATGAGCAGTTCTTC	CATSGSTYNEQFF
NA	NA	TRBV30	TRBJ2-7	TGTGCCTGGAGTGTTCACTCCTACGAGCAGTACTTC	CAWSVHSYEQYF
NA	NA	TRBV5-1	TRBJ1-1	TGCGCCAGCAGCTTGACAGGGTTAAACACTGAAGCTTTCTTT	CASSLTGLNTEAFF
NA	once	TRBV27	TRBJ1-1	TGTGCCAGCAGTTTCTCGGGTGGATTTACGAACACTGAAGCTTTCTTT	CASSFSGGFTNTEAFF
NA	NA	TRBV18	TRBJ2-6	TGTGCCAGCTCACCAGGCGCTGGCGGCTCTGGGGCCAACGTCCTGACTTTC	CASSPGAGGSGANVLTF
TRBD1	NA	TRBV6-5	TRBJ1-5	TGTGCCAGCTCTACAGGGGGGTATCAGCCCCAGCATTTT	CASSTGGYQPQHF
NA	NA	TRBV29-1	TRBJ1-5	TGCAGCGTCGGGGGGTTTAGCAATCAGCCCCAGCATTTT	CSVGGFSNQPQHF
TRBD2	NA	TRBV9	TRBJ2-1	TGTGCCAGCAGCGGGACTAGCGGGAGGGCGGATGAGCAGTTCTTC	CASSGTSGRADEQFF
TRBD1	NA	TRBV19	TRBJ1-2	TGTGCCAGTAGTATTATTGTTTATTTCCAGGGGGGAGACTATGGCTACACCTTC	CASSIIVYFQGGDYGYTF
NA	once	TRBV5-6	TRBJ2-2	TGTGCCAGCAGCCGGCTGGTGGGAGGCTGGGAGCTGTTTTTT	CASSRLVGGWELFF
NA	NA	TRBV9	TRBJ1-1	TGTGCCAGCAGTCGGACAGTTCTGATGAACACTGAAGCTTTCTTT	CASSRTVLMNTEAFF
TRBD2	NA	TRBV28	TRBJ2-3	TGTGCCAGCAGTTCCGGGACTAGCGGGGGGCTATCCAATACGCAGTATTTT	CASSSGTSGGLSNTQYF
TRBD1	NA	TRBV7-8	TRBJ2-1	TGTGCCAGCAGCTTAAGGGGACAGGGGGAGCATGAGCAGTTCTTC	CASSLRGQGEHEQFF
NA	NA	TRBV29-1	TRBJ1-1	TGCAGCGTTGAAAGACAGCTGAACACTGAAGCTTTCTTT	CSVERQLNTEAFF
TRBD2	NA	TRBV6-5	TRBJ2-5	TGTGCCAGCAGCACCAGGGAGGGTTCGGAAGAGACCCAGTACTTC	CASSTREGSEETQYF
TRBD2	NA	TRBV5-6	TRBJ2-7	TGTGCCAGCAGACCCCGGACTAGCGGGACATTCTACGAGCAGTACTTC	CASRPRTSGTFYEQYF
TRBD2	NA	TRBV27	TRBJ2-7	TGTGCCAGCAGACTCGCACCGTCGGGACTAGCGGGAATCGAGCAGTACTTC	CASRLAPSGLAGIEQYF
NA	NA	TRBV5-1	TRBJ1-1	TGCGCCAGCAGCTTGCAGGAAAGGATGAACACTGAAGCTTTCTTT	CASSLQERMNTEAFF
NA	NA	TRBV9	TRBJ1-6	TGTGCCAGCAGCCCCCAGGGGTTTCAGGGATCACCCCTCCACTTT	CASSPQGFQGSPLHF
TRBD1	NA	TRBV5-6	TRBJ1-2	TGTGCCAGCAGCTTGGGGACAGGGTTCTATGGCTACACCTTC	CASSLGTGFYGYTF
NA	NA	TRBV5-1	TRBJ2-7	TGCGCCTCCGGAGACGGGAGCTCCTACGAGCAGTACTTC	CASGDGSSYEQYF
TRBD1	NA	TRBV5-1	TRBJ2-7	TGCGCCAGCAGCTTAAGGGGACAGGTTTTCGACGAGCAGTACTTC	CASSLRGQVFDEQYF
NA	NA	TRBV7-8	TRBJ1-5	TGTGCCAGCAGCTTAGTAACAGCAATTAATCAGCCCCAGCATTTT	CASSLVTAINQPQHF
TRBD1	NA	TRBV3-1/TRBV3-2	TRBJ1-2	TGTGCCAGCAGCCAACTGACAGGGGGCATGGGGGGCTACACCTTC	CASSQLTGGMGGYTF
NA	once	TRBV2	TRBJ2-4	TGTGCCAGCAACAGGGCGCTAGCCAAAAACATTCAGTACTTC	CASNRALAKNIQYF
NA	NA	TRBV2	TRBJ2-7	TGTGCCAGCAACTTCGACGAGCAGTACTTC	CASNFDEQYF
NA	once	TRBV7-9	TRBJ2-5	TGTGCCAGCAGCACCGACTTGGAGACCCAGTACTTC	CASSTDLETQYF